This record concerns one T cell receptor beta chain sequence. Antigen: not known. These data belong to a study of cytomegalovirus exposure and HLA in healthy donors. Study results and caveats: It was found in a later analysis that first-cohort TCR clusters tended to co-occur in the approximately 120 validation repertoires.

V was clipped by 3 bases and J by 6 bases; unmatched bases: 10. This CDR3 comprises 16 residues. Germline loops: CDR1 MGHRA, CDR2 YSYEKL. Clones were read by immunoSEQ multiplex PCR, and TCRdb kept only the in-frame ones, dropping some. The sample records 220,000 or so clones, 75% to 90% being singletons. The sequence was obtained from a woman aged 25-40 years in good health and CMV-seropositive. The sequencing input was PBMCs. The chain has TRBV4-1 and TRBJ2-7; 11 positions match TRBD2. Here the CDR3 reads CASSHLTSGNDGEQYF. The CDR3 DNA sequence: TGCGCCAGCAGCCACCTGACTAGCGGGAACGATGGCGAGCAGTACTTC.